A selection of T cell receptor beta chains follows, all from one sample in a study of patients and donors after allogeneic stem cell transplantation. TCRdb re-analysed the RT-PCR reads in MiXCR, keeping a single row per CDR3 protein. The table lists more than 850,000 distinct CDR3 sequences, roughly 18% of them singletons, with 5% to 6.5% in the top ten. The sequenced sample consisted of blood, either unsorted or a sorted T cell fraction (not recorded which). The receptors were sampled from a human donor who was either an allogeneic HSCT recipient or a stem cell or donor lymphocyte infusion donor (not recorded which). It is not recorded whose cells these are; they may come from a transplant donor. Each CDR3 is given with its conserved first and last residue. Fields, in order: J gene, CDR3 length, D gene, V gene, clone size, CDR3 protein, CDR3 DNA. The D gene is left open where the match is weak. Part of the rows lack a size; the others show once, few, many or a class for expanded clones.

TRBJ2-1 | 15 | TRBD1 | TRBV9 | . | CASSDPGGAYNEQFF | TGTGCCAGCAGCGATCCAGGGGGCGCCTACAATGAGCAGTTCTTC
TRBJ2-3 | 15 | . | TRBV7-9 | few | CASSFPRGGEDTQYF | TGTGCCAGCAGCTTTCCCAGGGGAGGCGAAGATACGCAGTATTTT
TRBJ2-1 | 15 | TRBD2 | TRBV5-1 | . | CASSSTSGRDNEQFF | TGCGCCAGCAGCTCCACTAGCGGGAGAGACAATGAGCAGTTCTTC
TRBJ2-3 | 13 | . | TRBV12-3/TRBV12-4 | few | CASSARGADTQYF | TGTGCCAGCAGCGCTAGGGGCGCAGATACGCAGTATTTT
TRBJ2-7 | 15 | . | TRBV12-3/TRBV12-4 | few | CASSLRDGPSYEQYF | TGTGCCAGCAGCCTTAGGGACGGACCCTCCTACGAGCAGTACTTC
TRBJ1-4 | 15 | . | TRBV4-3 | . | CASSQVRGTNEKLFF | TGCGCCAGCAGCCAAGTTCGGGGAACTAATGAAAAACTGTTTTTT
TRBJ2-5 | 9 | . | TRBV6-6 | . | CAIKETQYF | TGTGCCATAAAAGAGACCCAGTACTTC
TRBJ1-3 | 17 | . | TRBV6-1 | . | CASSQYDLADSGNTIYF | TGTGCCAGCAGCCAATATGATTTGGCAGACTCTGGAAACACCATATATTTT
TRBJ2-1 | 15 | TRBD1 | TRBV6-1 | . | CASSPGDRVNNEQFF | TGTGCCAGCAGTCCAGGGGACAGGGTCAACAATGAGCAGTTCTTC
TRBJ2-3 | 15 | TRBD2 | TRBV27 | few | CASRERGASTDTQYF | TGTGCCAGCAGGGAGCGGGGGGCTAGCACAGATACGCAGTATTTT
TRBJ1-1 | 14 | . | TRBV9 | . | CASSTGTLDTEAFF | TGTGCCAGCAGTACCGGGACCCTTGACACTGAAGCTTTCTTT
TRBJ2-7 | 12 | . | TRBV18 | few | CASSPALGEQYF | TGTGCCAGCTCACCCGCTTTGGGGGAGCAGTACTTC
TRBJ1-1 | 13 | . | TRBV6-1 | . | CASRRLMNTEAFF | TGTGCCAGCAGACGGCTCATGAACACTGAAGCTTTCTTT
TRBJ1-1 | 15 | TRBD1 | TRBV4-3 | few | CASSHDRGGSTEAFF | TGCGCCAGCAGCCATGACAGGGGAGGTAGCACTGAAGCTTTCTTT
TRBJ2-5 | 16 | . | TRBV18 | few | CASSQTTGSLQETQYF | TGTGCCAGCTCACAGACGACCGGCTCACTACAAGAGACCCAGTACTTC
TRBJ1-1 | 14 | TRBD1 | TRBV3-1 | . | CASSVGQGVTEAFF | TGTGCCAGCAGCGTCGGACAGGGCGTCACTGAAGCTTTCTTT
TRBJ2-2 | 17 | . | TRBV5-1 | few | CASSLRWQAEYTGELFF | TGCGCCAGCAGCTTGAGATGGCAAGCTGAGTACACCGGGGAGCTGTTTTTT
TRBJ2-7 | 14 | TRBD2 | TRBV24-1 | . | CATSSPREGYEQYF | TGTGCCACCAGTTCCCCGCGGGAGGGCTACGAGCAGTACTTC